This TCR beta chain was sequenced during a study of Ad26.COV2.S vaccination and SARS-CoV-2 variants. Whole-study context: It was the COV1001 Ad26.COV2.S trial arm that included the donor. Ad26.COV2.S was injected intramuscularly once or twice, 56 days apart.

Clones were read by immunoSEQ multiplex PCR, and TCRdb kept only the in-frame ones, dropping some. The profile covers about 440,000 clones, with less than 95% appearing a single time and roughly 4.3% taken by the ten largest. Documented treatment: some 20 received Ad26.COV2.S at low or high dose, single or two shots; about 5 received placebo; per-sample allocation not given. The investigators took samples on day 63 after the first vaccine or placebo injection. The sample was peripheral blood, taken in a trial of Ad26.COV2.S vaccine versus placebo. This clonotype originated in a person aged 18-60 years who received the Ad26.COV2.S COVID-19 vaccine or a placebo.

The CDR3: CSASKGNTDTQYF. For the CDR3, the DNA is TGCAGTGCTAGTAAGGGAAACACAGATACGCAGTATTTT. The chain joins TRBV20-1 to TRBJ2-3, with D unresolved. Germline V gives CDR1 DFQATT, CDR2 SNEGSKA (reference sequence). The CDR3 loop spans 13 amino acids. Trimming removed 3 bases at V and 2 bases at J, with 9 bases between.